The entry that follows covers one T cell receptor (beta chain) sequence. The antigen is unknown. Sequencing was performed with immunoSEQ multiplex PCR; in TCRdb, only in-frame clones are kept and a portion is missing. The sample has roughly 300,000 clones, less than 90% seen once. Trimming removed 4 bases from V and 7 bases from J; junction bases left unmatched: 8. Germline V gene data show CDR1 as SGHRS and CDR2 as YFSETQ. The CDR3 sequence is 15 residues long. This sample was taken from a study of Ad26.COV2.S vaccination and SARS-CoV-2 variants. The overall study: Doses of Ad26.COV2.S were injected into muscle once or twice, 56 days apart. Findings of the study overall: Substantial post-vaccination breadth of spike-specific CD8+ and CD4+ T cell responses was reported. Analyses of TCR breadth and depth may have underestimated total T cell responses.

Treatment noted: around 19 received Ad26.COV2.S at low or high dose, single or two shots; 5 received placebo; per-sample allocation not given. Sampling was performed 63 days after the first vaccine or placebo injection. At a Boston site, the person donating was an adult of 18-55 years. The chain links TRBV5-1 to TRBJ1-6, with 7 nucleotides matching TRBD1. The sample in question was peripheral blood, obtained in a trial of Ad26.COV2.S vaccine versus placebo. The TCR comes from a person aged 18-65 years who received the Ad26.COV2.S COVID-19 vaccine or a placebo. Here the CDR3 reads CASSQRDRRNSPLHF. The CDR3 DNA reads TGCGCCAGCAGCCAAAGGGACAGAAGAAATTCACCCCTCCACTTT.